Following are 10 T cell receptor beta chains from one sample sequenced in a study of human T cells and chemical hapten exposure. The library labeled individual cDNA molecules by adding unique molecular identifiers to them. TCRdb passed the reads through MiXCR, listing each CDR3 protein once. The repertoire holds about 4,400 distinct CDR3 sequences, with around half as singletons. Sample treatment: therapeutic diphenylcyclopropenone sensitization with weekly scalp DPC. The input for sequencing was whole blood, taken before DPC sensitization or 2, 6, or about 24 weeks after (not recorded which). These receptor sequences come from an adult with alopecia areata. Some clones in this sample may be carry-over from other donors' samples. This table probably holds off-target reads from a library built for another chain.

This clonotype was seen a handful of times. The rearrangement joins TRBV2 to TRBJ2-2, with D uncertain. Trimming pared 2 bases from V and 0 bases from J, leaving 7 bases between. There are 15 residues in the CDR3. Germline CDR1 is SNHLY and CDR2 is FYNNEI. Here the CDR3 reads CASSESRANTGELFF. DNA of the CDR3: TGTGCCAGCAGTGAAAGCAGAGCGAACACCGGGGAGCTGTTTTTT.

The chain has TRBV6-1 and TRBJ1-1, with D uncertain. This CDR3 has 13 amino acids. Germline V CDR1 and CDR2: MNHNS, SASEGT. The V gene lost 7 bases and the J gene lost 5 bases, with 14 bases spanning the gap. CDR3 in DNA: TGTGCCAGCACCCCAACGGTCGGGACTGAAGCTTTCTTT. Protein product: CASTPTVGTEAFF.

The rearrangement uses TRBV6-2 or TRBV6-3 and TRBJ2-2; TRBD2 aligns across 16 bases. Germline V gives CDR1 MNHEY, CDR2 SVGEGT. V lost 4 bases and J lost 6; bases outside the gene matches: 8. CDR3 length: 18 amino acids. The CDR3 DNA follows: TGTGCCAGCAGTTTGGGGACTAGCGGGAGGGCCCTCGCCGGGGAGCTGTTTTTT. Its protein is CASSLGTSGRALAGELFF.

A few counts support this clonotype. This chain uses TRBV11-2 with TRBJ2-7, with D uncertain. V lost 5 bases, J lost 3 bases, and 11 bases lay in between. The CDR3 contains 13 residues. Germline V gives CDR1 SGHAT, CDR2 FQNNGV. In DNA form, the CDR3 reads TGTGCCAGCAGCCAAGGGCAGGACTACGAGCAGTACTTC. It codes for CASSQGQDYEQYF.

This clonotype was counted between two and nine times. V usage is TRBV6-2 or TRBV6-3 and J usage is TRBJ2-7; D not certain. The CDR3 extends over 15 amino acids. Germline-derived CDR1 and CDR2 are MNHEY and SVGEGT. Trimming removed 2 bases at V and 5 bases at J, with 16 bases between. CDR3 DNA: TGTGCCAGCAGTTACAGCCAGGCCAGTTCCCACGAGCAGTACTTC. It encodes CASSYSQASSHEQYF.

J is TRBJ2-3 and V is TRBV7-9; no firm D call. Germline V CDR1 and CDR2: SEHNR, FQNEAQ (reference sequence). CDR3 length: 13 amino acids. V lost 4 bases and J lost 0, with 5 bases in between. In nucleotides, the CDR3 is TGTGCCAGCAGCTCGGACAGCACAGATACGCAGTATTTT. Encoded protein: CASSSDSTDTQYF.

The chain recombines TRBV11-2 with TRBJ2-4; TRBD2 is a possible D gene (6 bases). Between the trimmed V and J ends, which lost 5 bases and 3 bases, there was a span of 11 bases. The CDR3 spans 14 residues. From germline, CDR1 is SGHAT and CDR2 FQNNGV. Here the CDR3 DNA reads TGTGCCAGCAGCGTGACGGGAGTCAAAAACATTCAGTACTTC. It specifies CASSVTGVKNIQYF.

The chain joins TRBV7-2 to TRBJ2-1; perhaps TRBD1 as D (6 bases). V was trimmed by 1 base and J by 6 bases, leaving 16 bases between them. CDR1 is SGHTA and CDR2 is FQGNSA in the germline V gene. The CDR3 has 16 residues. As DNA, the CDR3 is TGTGCCAGCAGCTTAGTTTGGCTAGTAGGGGGCAATGAGCAGTTCTTC. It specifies CASSLVWLVGGNEQFF.

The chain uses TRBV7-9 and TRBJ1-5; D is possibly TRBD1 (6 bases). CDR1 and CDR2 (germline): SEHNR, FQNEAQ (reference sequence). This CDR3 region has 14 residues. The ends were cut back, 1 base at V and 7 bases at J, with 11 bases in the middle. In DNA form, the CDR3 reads TGTGCCAGCAGCTTAGGGGTAGGGGGACAGCCCCAGCATTTT. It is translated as CASSLGVGGQPQHF. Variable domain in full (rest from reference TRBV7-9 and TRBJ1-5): DTGVSQNPRHKITKRGQNVTFRCDPISEHNRLYWYRQTLGQGPEFLTYFQNEAQLEKSRLLSDRFSAERPKGSFSTLEIQRTEQGDSAMYLCASSLGVGGQPQHFGDGTRLSIL.

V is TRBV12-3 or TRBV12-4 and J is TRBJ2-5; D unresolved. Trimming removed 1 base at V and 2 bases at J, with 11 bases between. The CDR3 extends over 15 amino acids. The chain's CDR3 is CASSLGPNLQETQYF. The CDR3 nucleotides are TGTGCCAGCAGTTTAGGACCCAACCTTCAAGAGACCCAGTACTTC.